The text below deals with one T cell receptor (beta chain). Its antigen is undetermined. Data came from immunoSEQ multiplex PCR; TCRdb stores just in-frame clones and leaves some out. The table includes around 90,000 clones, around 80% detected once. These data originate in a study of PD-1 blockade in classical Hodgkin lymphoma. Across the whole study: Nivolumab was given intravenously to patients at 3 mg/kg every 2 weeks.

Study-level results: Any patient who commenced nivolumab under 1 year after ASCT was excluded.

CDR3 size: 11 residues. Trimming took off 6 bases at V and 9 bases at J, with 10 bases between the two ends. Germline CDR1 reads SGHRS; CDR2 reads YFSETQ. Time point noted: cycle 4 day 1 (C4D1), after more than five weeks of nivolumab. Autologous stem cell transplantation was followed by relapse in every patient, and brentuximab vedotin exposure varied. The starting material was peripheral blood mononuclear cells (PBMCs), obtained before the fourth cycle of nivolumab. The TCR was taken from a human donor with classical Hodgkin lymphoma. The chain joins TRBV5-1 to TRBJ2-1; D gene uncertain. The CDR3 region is CASIRGVEQFF. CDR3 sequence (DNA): TGCGCCAGCATCCGCGGAGTTGAGCAGTTCTTC. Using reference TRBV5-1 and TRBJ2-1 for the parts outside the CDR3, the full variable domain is KAGVTQTPRYLIKTRGQQVTLSCSPISGHRSVSWYQQTPGQGLQFLFEYFSETQRNKGNFPGRFSGRQFSNSRSEMNVSTLELGDSALYLCASIRGVEQFFGPGTRLTVL.